The next 25 T cell receptor beta chains were all read from a single sample in a study of control samples from healthy donors and cancer patients. Sequenced by immunoSEQ multiplex PCR; TCRdb stores in-frame clones only, minus some. Of over 70,000 clones listed, 85% to 90% were seen once; the top ten hold less than 10%. Sequencing was performed on PBMCs. Source of these receptors: a woman in her forties or fifties with colorectal cancer.

The chain links TRBV7-3 to TRBJ2-7; D is unresolved. The CDR3 is made up of 10 amino acids. Germline lookup yields CDR1 SGHTA and CDR2 FQGTGA. CDR3 DNA: TGTGCCAGCACCTCGACATATTCAGGCGTC. Translating gives CASTSTYSGV.

The rearrangement joins TRBV6-5 to TRBJ1-4, with D uncertain. The germline V gene encodes CDR1 MNHEY and CDR2 SVGAGI. Trimming pared 5 bases from V and 0 bases from J, leaving 10 bases between. The CDR3 runs 15 residues. CDR3 loop: CASSTRQATNEKLFF. CDR3 bases: TGTGCCAGCAGTACTAGACAAGCAACTAATGAAAAACTGTTTTTT.

This chain joins TRBV19 and TRBJ1-1; no clear D gene. Germline V gene lookup returns CDR1 LNHDA and CDR2 SQIVND (reference sequence). The CDR3 covers 12 residues. The V and J ends lost 6 bases and 0 bases respectively, with 5 bases between them. The chain's CDR3 is CASRQVNTEAFF. CDR3 nucleotides: TGTGCCAGTAGGCAGGTGAACACTGAAGCTTTCTTT.

The chain recombines TRBV5-5 with TRBJ1-2; D call uncertain. CDR3 length: 13 residues. V gave up 4 bases and J gave up 5 bases, with 12 bases separating them. CDR1 and CDR2 from the germline V gene are SGHKS and YYEKEE (reference sequence). CDR3 region: CASSRSGGYGYTF. Written as DNA, the CDR3 is TGTGCCAGCAGCCGAAGTGGAGGGTATGGCTACACCTTC.

The chain is built from TRBV2 and TRBJ1-5; no clear D gene. The V gene's germline CDR1 is SNHLY and CDR2 FYNNEI. The CDR3 loop spans 15 amino acids. V was shortened by 5 bases and J by 3 bases, with 14 bases between the two germline ends. The CDR3 reads CASSPMDLPNQPQHF. DNA for the CDR3: TGTGCCAGCAGTCCTATGGACCTGCCCAATCAGCCCCAGCATTTT. Combining the CDR3 with reference TRBV2 and TRBJ1-5 gives the whole variable domain EPEVTQTPSHQVTQMGQEVILRCVPISNHLYFYWYRQILGQKVEFLVSFYNNEISEKSEIFDDQFSVERPDGSNFTLKIRSTKLEDSAMYFCASSPMDLPNQPQHFGDGTRLSIL.

CDR3 loop: CATSDEATDTQYF. As DNA, the CDR3 is TGTGCCACCAGTGATGAAGCGACAGATACGCAGTATTTT. The chain recombines TRBV24-1 with TRBJ2-3, with no clear D. Germline V gives CDR1 KGHDR, CDR2 SFDVKD. This CDR3 is built from 13 residues. The V end was cut by 3 bases, the J end by 3 bases, with 6 bases between.

The rearrangement links TRBV5-1 to TRBJ2-3; D gene unclear. With 7 bases removed from V and 3 bases from J, the gap between germline ends came to 18 bases. The germline CDR1 and CDR2 sequences are SGHRS and YFSETQ. CDR3 length: 15 residues. CDR3 in DNA: TGCGCCAGCTCCTTTGGCGTCCTTCTAACAGATACGCAGTATTTT. It specifies CASSFGVLLTDTQYF. The variable domain in full, with the rest retrieved from reference TRBV5-1 and TRBJ2-3, is KAGVTQTPRYLIKTRGQQVTLSCSPISGHRSVSWYQQTPGQGLQFLFEYFSETQRNKGNFPGRFSGRQFSNSRSEMNVSTLELGDSALYLCASSFGVLLTDTQYFGPGTRLTVL.

This chain connects TRBV19 to TRBJ2-1; maybe TRBD1 (7 bases). The CDR3 consists of 15 residues. Germline V lookup: CDR1 LNHDA, CDR2 SQIVND (reference sequence). V gave up 2 bases and J gave up 4 bases, with 12 bases separating them. The CDR3 reads CASSISAGGYNEQFF. The CDR3 coding sequence is TGTGCCAGTAGTATATCGGCAGGGGGGTACAATGAGCAGTTCTTC.

The table lists this clone with a few counts. This rearrangement joins TRBV2 to TRBJ2-1; no clear D gene. The length of the CDR3 is 10 residues. Trimming shortened V by 6 bases and J by 10 bases, and 7 bases separated the two germline ends. Germline V CDR1 and CDR2: SNHLY, FYNNEI. The CDR3 sequence: CASSRREQFF. In DNA, the CDR3 is TGTGCCAGCAGCAGGCGCGAGCAGTTCTTC.

The chain uses TRBV7-2 and TRBJ1-6, with TRBD1 matching 7 bases. Trimming at V came to 4 bases and at J to 10 bases, leaving 7 bases not matched to a gene. Germline CDR1 and CDR2: SGHTA and FQGNSA. There are 14 residues in the CDR3. The CDR3 loop is CASSSQGVESPLHF. For the CDR3, the DNA is TGTGCCAGCAGCTCCCAGGGGGTCGAGTCACCCCTCCACTTT.

J is TRBJ1-1 and V is TRBV6-5; tentatively, D is TRBD1 (5 bases). The germline V gene encodes CDR1 MNHEY and CDR2 SVGAGI. With 8 bases removed from V and 1 base from J, the gap between germline ends came to 14 bases. This CDR3 comprises 14 residues. The CDR3, as DNA: TGTGCCAGCTTCGCGGGGCAAAGGAACACTGAAGCTTTCTTT. The encoded protein is CASFAGQRNTEAFF.

This sequence joins TRBV6-2 or TRBV6-3 and TRBJ2-1; TRBD2 matches 12 bases. The length of the CDR3 is 15 residues. Trimming at V came to 4 bases and at J to 8 bases, leaving 6 bases not matched to a gene. Germline assignment: CDR1 MNHEY and CDR2 SVGEGT. Here the CDR3 DNA reads TGTGCCAGCAGTTCCCCGACTAGCGGGGGCTATGAGCAGTTCTTC. Its protein is CASSSPTSGGYEQFF.

This rearrangement joins TRBV4-1 to TRBJ2-2; D ambiguous. In germline, CDR1 is MGHRA, CDR2 YSYEKL. V gave up 8 bases and J gave up 0 bases, with 7 bases separating them. This CDR3 comprises 13 residues. The CDR3 here is CASRLSNTGELFF. DNA of the CDR3: TGCGCCAGCCGGCTATCGAACACCGGGGAGCTGTTTTTT.

CDR3 residues: CASRPFPGQGGGYTF. Here the CDR3 DNA reads TGTGCCAGCAGGCCGTTTCCGGGACAGGGAGGTGGCTACACCTTC. This rearrangement joins TRBV7-2 to TRBJ1-2; 9 nucleotides match TRBD1. Trimming cost V 6 bases and J 7 bases; bases outside gene matches: 12. The V gene's germline CDR1 is SGHTA and CDR2 FQGNSA. The CDR3 is 15 amino acids. Filled out from reference TRBV7-2 and TRBJ1-2, the complete variable domain reads GAGVSQSPSNKVTEKGKDVELRCDPISGHTALYWYRQSLGQGLEFLIYFQGNSAPDKSGLPSDRFSAERTGGSVSTLTIQRTQQEDSAVYLCASRPFPGQGGGYTFGSGTRLTVV.

This chain connects TRBV5-1 to TRBJ2-1; D is unresolved. The CDR3 runs 16 residues. V was shortened by 4 bases and J by 0 bases, with 14 bases between the two germline ends. Germline V gene data show CDR1 as SGHRS and CDR2 as YFSETQ. The CDR3 here is CASSVGRVGSYNEQFF. CDR3 nucleotide sequence: TGCGCCAGCAGCGTGGGTCGTGTCGGCTCCTACAATGAGCAGTTCTTC.

The rearrangement links TRBV3-1 (or the pseudogene TRBV3-2) to TRBJ2-3, with D possibly TRBD1 on 5 matching bases. This CDR3 comprises 14 residues. Germline V gene data show CDR1 as LGHDT and CDR2 as YNNKEL (reference sequence). Deletions cut 3 bases from V and 4 bases from J, with 11 bases between. The CDR3 protein is CASSQGPWADTQYF. The CDR3 nucleotides read TGTGCCAGCAGCCAGGGGCCCTGGGCAGATACGCAGTATTTT.

This clone was counted only a few times. The chain is built from TRBV2 and TRBJ2-3, with 7 bases that match TRBD2. The CDR3 has 12 residues. Germline V lookup: CDR1 SNHLY, CDR2 FYNNEI. With 8 bases clipped from V and 3 bases from J, the junction kept 2 bases outside the gene matches. The CDR3 region is CASGGDTDTQYF. DNA of the CDR3: TGTGCCAGCGGGGGGGATACAGATACGCAGTATTTT.

The rearrangement links TRBV9 to TRBJ2-5; 13 bases match TRBD2. The CDR3 consists of 15 residues. The germline V gene has CDR1 SGDLS and CDR2 YYNGEE. V gave up 3 bases and J gave up 5 bases; unmatched junction bases: 4. This CDR3 is CASSEGLAGVETQYF. The DNA for the CDR3 is TGTGCCAGCAGCGAAGGACTAGCGGGGGTTGAGACCCAGTACTTC.

The chain joins TRBV3-1 (or the pseudogene TRBV3-2) to TRBJ1-1; a weak D match, TRBD1 (5 bases). Germline values: CDR1 LGHDT, CDR2 YNNKEL (reference sequence). CDR3 length equals 15 residues. V lost 8 bases and J lost 0, with 16 bases in between. CDR3 DNA: TGTGCCAGCGGTCCCCGGCCAGGGATGAACACTGAAGCTTTCTTT. Protein sequence: CASGPRPGMNTEAFF.

The rearrangement uses TRBV19 and TRBJ1-4; a possible D gene is TRBD1 (6 bases). V was trimmed by 1 base and J by 0 bases, leaving 21 bases between them. Germline lookup yields CDR1 LNHDA and CDR2 SQIVND (reference sequence). The CDR3 is 20 residues long. The CDR3 region has the DNA TGTGCCAGTAGTATAGGGGGCAGGGGCGTTACACTTGCAACTAATGAAAAACTGTTTTTT. Amino acids: CASSIGGRGVTLATNEKLFF.

The chain recombines TRBV18 with TRBJ2-5, with 7 bases lining up with TRBD1. The CDR3 runs to 15 residues. Trimming removed 3 bases from V and 1 base from J; junction bases left unmatched: 5. The germline CDR1 and CDR2 sequences are KGHSH and LQKENI. The CDR3: CASSPRDSLQETQYF. Here the CDR3 DNA reads TGTGCCAGCTCACCTAGGGACAGCCTCCAAGAGACCCAGTACTTC.

This chain joins TRBV5-6 and TRBJ2-2; tentatively, D is TRBD1 (5 bases). CDR1 is SGHDT and CDR2 is YYEEEE in the germline V gene. The CDR3 loop spans 16 amino acids. Trimming removed 0 bases from V and 7 bases from J, with 16 bases in between. CDR3 coding DNA: TGTGCCAGCAGCTTGGTGGCATCTTTAGGGGTCGGGGAGCTGTTTTTT. Residues: CASSLVASLGVGELFF.

The V call is TRBV6-2 or TRBV6-3, the J call TRBJ2-2, with D unresolved. Germline CDR1 is MNHEY and CDR2 is SVGEGT. V lost 3 bases and J lost 0, with 5 bases in between. CDR3 size: 14 residues. CDR3 protein: CASSYFPNTGELFF. As DNA, the CDR3 is TGTGCCAGCAGTTATTTCCCGAACACCGGGGAGCTGTTTTTT.

The chain employs TRBV10-1 and TRBJ2-1; D ambiguous. The ends were cut back, 6 bases at V and 9 bases at J, with 15 bases in the middle. The V gene's germline CDR1 is WNHNN and CDR2 SYGVQD (reference sequence). The CDR3 length is 13 residues. The CDR3 coding sequence is TGCGCCAGCAGCCCCGAATGGGCGGTTGAGCAGTTCTTC. Encoded protein: CASSPEWAVEQFF.

The V call is TRBV4-3, the J call TRBJ1-1; D not resolved. Germline V gene data show CDR1 as LGHNA and CDR2 as YSLEER. V was pared by 2 bases and J by 8 bases, with 15 bases between. The CDR3 contains 14 residues. The DNA of the CDR3 is TGCGCCAGCAGCCAATCTCTTGGGTTAGTCGAAGCTTTCTTT. Its translation: CASSQSLGLVEAFF.